This T cell receptor beta chain was found in a study of response to subunit inactivated influenza vaccine listed by TCRdb under 2018. Broadly, across the study: Deep quantitative T cell receptor repertoire profiling was used in the study to track responses to a trivalent subunit inactivated influenza vaccine. The paper as a whole reports these results and caveats: It was suggested by the authors that each seasonal influenza vaccination may recruit only a limited number of new T cells.

This clonotype was counted between two and nine times. Its antigen target is currently unknown. Base qualities are not recorded, but no much larger clone differs from it by a single base. The library relied on RT-PCR. These reads were obtained on an Illumina HiSeq 2500. TCRdb reprocessing: public reads trimmed at Q25 with fastp, clones called with MiXCR, in-frame beta chains kept. Each CDR3 protein appears once, grouped with its most common genes and DNA. The sample has 450,000 to 550,000 distinct CDR3 sequences on record, roughly 27% of them singletons. 1.5% to 2% of the sample goes to the ten largest clones. V and J are truncated by 0 bases and 7 bases respectively, leaving an intervening sequence of 6 bases. The CDR3 goes from the cysteine to the phenylalanine over 13 residues. Here the CDR3 DNA is all that survives: 39 bases in frame from base 1. The germline V gene (reference sequence) yields LGHDT for CDR1 and YNNKEL for CDR2.

The sequence links TRBV3-1 to TRBJ2-2; the D gene is not confidently resolved. This receptor was obtained from a man aged 45-65 years who received an inactivated influenza vaccine. Donor details come from another sample of the same person, matched by shared clones. Sequences were derived from CD4+ T cells sorted from PBMCs, sampled about 5 days after vaccination. The CDR3 loop reads CASSQDTDGELFF. The DNA sequence follows: TGTGCCAGCAGCCAAGATACGGACGGGGAGCTGTTTTTT.